This T cell receptor (beta chain) was obtained from a study of technical replicates of blood from a handful of donors. This CDR3 is 16 amino acids long. Deletions cut 4 bases from V and 0 bases from J, with 14 bases between. Per the germline V gene, CDR1 is SGHTS and CDR2 is YDEGEE. Generated by immunoSEQ multiplex PCR, the TCRdb table keeps only in-frame clones and is missing some. The sample contains some 66,000 clones, more than 75% of which appear only once. Sequenced input: PBMCs. This TCR was sampled from a human donor in good health. Some clones in this sample may be carry-over from other donors' samples. The chain carries TRBV5-8 and TRBJ1-5; weak D call: TRBD1 (6 bases). The CDR3 loop is CASSPGQYLSNQPQHF. The CDR3 nucleotides read TGTGCCAGCAGCCCAGGACAGTATCTTAGCAATCAGCCCCAGCATTTT.